The TCR beta chain under discussion was sequenced for a study of blood T cell repertoires in COVID-19. Authors' data handling: Reference gene primer amplification gave nucleated cell count estimates. Using immunoSEQ multiplex PCR, the repertoire was profiled, and TCRdb retains in-frame clones only, with some absent. That table supplies the V and J calls and clone size; D and trimming were determined from the DNA. The table records a few hundred thousand clones, 84% of them present only once. This CDR3 has 14 amino acids. The germline V gene encodes CDR1 SGHAT and CDR2 FQNNGV. V was cut by 3 bases and J by 0 bases, with 9 bases left in between. Recruitment covered about two dozen US areas and drew participants whose ages spanned 18 to 89 years. Recovered status applied to Cohort 3 donors who had two consecutive negative PCRs. It also applied to those with clearance or with symptom resolution.

Material for sequencing was PBMCs or T cells enriched from blood (not recorded which). V gene TRBV11-2 combines with J gene TRBJ2-7; the D is unclear. This clonotype was obtained from a woman in her thirties or forties who had recovered from COVID-19. DNA for the CDR3: TGTGCCAGCAGCTTGACACTCGTCTCCTACGAGCAGTACTTC. Translating it yields CASSLTLVSYEQYF.